These 29 T cell receptor beta chains originate from one sample sequenced in a study of a mutant IDH1 vaccine in newly diagnosed glioma. These receptors have no known antigen. TCRdb keeps only in-frame clones here, not all; method: immunoSEQ multiplex PCR. The sample includes 60,000 or so clones, 82% of them seen just once. Time point indicated: week 5, during vaccination. Every vaccination contained 300 ug of the mutant IDH1 20-mer peptide and was paired with topical imiquimod. Sequencing was performed on PBMCs, taken from a glioma patient whose treatment included an IDH1 peptide vaccine. The receptors were gathered from a woman aged 18-29 years with glioma. Some clones in this sample may be carry-over from other donors' samples.

The sample holds one count of this clone. The chain combines TRBV6-5 with TRBJ1-1, with 12 nucleotides matching TRBD1. Germline lookup yields CDR1 MNHEY and CDR2 SVGAGI. V trimming: 5 bases; J trimming: 6 bases; junction bases outside the gene matches: 7. This CDR3 contains 15 residues. The CDR3 protein is CASSRGTGGYAEAFF. In DNA, the CDR3 is TGTGCCAGCAGTCGGGGGACAGGGGGCTACGCTGAAGCTTTCTTT.

The chain combines TRBV19 with TRBJ2-7; maybe TRBD1 (5 bases). V gave up 4 bases and J gave up 5 bases, with 18 bases separating them. The CDR3 has 15 amino acids. Per the germline V gene, CDR1 is LNHDA and CDR2 is SQIVND (reference sequence). The CDR3 DNA follows: TGTGCCAGTAGTAACGGCGACAGTAACGGTCACGAGCAGTACTTC. This codes for CASSNGDSNGHEQYF.

For the CDR3, the DNA is TGTGCCAGCAGCTTAGGTTCTACAAGCAATCAGCCCCAGCATTTT. Encoded protein: CASSLGSTSNQPQHF. The chain combines TRBV11-2 with TRBJ1-5; D unclear. There are 15 residues in the CDR3. Germline CDR1 reads SGHAT; CDR2 reads FQNNGV. The V end lost 1 base, the J end lost 1 base, and 8 bases lay between the germline ends. Filled out from reference TRBV11-2 and TRBJ1-5, the complete variable domain reads EAGVAQSPRYKIIEKRQSVAFWCNPISGHATLYWYQQILGQGPKLLIQFQNNGVVDDSQLPKDRFSAERLKGVDSTLKIQPAKLEDSAVYLCASSLGSTSNQPQHFGDGTRLSIL.

The J gene is TRBJ2-3, the V gene TRBV4-2; possible D gene TRBD2, 6 bases. CDR1 and CDR2 from the germline V gene are LGHNA and YNFKEQ. The CDR3 is 16 residues long. The V and J ends lost 3 bases and 2 bases respectively, with 15 bases between them. Here the CDR3 reads CASSQEHLAATDTQYF. The CDR3 DNA follows: TGTGCCAGCAGCCAGGAGCACTTAGCGGCCACAGATACGCAGTATTTT.

The chain has TRBV12-5 and TRBJ2-3; 13 nucleotides agree with TRBD2. Germline CDR1 is LGHNT and CDR2 is FRNRAP. The CDR3 is made up of 16 amino acids. J lost 3 bases, V lost 2 bases, and 2 bases had no gene match. The CDR3 region is CASGLPTSGGTDTQYF. In nucleotides, the CDR3 is TGTGCTAGTGGTTTGCCGACTAGCGGGGGGACAGATACGCAGTATTTT.

DNA for the CDR3: TGCGCCAGCAGCTTGAATGCCGGGAGCGCGGCCTACGAGCAGTACTTC. Its translation is CASSLNAGSAAYEQYF. V is TRBV5-1 and J is TRBJ2-7, with a weak D call TRBD2 (6 bases). This CDR3 is 16 amino acids long. CDR1 and CDR2 from the germline V gene are SGHRS and YFSETQ. Trimming removed 1 base from V and 2 bases from J, with 16 bases in between.

This chain joins TRBV2 and TRBJ1-5, with TRBD1 as a possible D gene (6 bases). The V gene's germline CDR1 is SNHLY and CDR2 FYNNEI. Deletions cut 4 bases from V and 0 bases from J, with 10 bases between. CDR3 length: 15 amino acids. This CDR3 is CASSGTDYSNQPQHF. In DNA, the CDR3 is TGTGCCAGCAGTGGGACAGATTATAGCAATCAGCCCCAGCATTTT.

This chain connects TRBV30 to TRBJ1-6; TRBD1 aligns across 9 bases. The CDR3 has 14 amino acids. The germline V gene encodes CDR1 GTSNPN and CDR2 SVGIG (reference sequence). Unmatched junction bases numbered 6, after V lost 8 bases and J lost 4 bases. The DNA for the CDR3 is TGTGCCCGCGGGGACAGGGCTTATAATTCACCCCTCCACTTT. Translation gives CARGDRAYNSPLHF.

This chain joins TRBV5-4 and TRBJ1-1, with D perhaps TRBD1 (6 bases). The V gene's germline CDR1 is SGHNT and CDR2 YYREEE (reference sequence). Trimming cost V 4 bases and J 8 bases, with 18 bases left between them. The CDR3 is made up of 14 amino acids. The chain's CDR3 is CASSPPAGATEAFF. DNA of the CDR3: TGTGCCAGCAGCCCCCCGGCGGGGGCAACGGAAGCTTTCTTT.

The chain couples TRBV2 to TRBJ1-5, with 7 bases fitting TRBD1. The ends lost 8 bases at V and 5 bases at J; junction bases unmatched: 6. Germline lookup yields CDR1 SNHLY and CDR2 FYNNEI. This CDR3 has 13 amino acids. CDR3 amino acids: CASGTGVDQPQHF. The DNA for the CDR3 is TGTGCCAGCGGAACAGGGGTGGATCAGCCCCAGCATTTT.

V and J are TRBV13 and TRBJ2-3; D is unclear. The CDR3 has 15 residues. V was cut by 0 bases and J by 0 bases, with 7 bases left in between. The germline gives CDR1 PRHDT, CDR2 FYEKMQ (reference sequence). The chain's CDR3 is CASSLGTRSTDTQYF. The CDR3 nucleotides read TGTGCCAGCAGCTTAGGAACCAGGAGCACAGATACGCAGTATTTT.

The rearrangement joins TRBV29-1 to TRBJ2-5, with 11 bases identical to TRBD1. J lost 6 bases, V lost 3 bases, and 6 bases had no gene match. The CDR3 runs 14 residues. Germline CDR1 SQVTM, CDR2 ANQGSEA. The CDR3 DNA reads as TGCAGCGTTGACAGGACAGGGGGCGGAAAGACCCAGTACTTC. Translated: CSVDRTGGGKTQYF.

This clone was counted a few times. The rearrangement uses TRBV14 and TRBJ2-7; D is uncertain. Germline V CDR1 and CDR2: SGHDN, FVKESK. The CDR3 runs 11 residues. Trimming shortened V by 3 bases and J by 4 bases, and 4 bases separated the two germline ends. The CDR3 coding sequence is TGTGCCAGCAGCCAGCTGTACGAGCAGTACTTC. Protein sequence: CASSQLYEQYF. The variable domain in full, with the rest retrieved from reference TRBV14 and TRBJ2-7, is EAGVTQFPSHSVIEKGQTVTLRCDPISGHDNLYWYRRVMGKEIKFLLHFVKESKQDESGMPNNRFLAERTGGTYSTLKVQPAELEDSGVYFCASSQLYEQYFGPGTRLTVT.

The rearrangement links TRBV19 to TRBJ2-1; D is tentatively TRBD1 or TRBD2 (6 bases each). The CDR3 runs to 13 residues. Germline CDR1 is LNHDA and CDR2 is SQIVND (reference sequence). Between the trimmed V and J ends, which lost 1 base and 7 bases, there was a span of 8 bases. For the CDR3, the DNA is TGTGCCAGTAGTATAGCGGGGGCGAATGAGCAGTTCTTC. Its protein product is CASSIAGANEQFF.

The rearrangement uses TRBV19 and TRBJ2-1; 11 bases agree with TRBD2. This CDR3 has 16 amino acids. Germline CDR1 is LNHDA and CDR2 is SQIVND (reference sequence). V shed 3 bases, J shed 4 bases, and the junction held 5 bases outside the gene matches. CDR3 coding DNA: TGTGCCAGTAGTATTGGTCTAGCGGGGGGATACAATGAGCAGTTCTTC. It yields the protein CASSIGLAGGYNEQFF.

The chain recombines TRBV7-9 with TRBJ2-1; TRBD1 is a possible D gene (6 bases). Trimming took off 3 bases at V and 7 bases at J, with 22 bases between the two ends. The CDR3 covers 17 residues. Per the germline V gene, CDR1 is SEHNR and CDR2 is FQNEAQ (reference sequence). The CDR3 DNA reads as TGTGCCAGCAGCTTGCTCACAGGGCAAGAGGGAACGAATGAGCAGTTCTTC. It codes for CASSLLTGQEGTNEQFF.

The chain is built from TRBV19 and TRBJ2-7, with D uncertain. The CDR3 spans 13 residues. Germline lookup yields CDR1 LNHDA and CDR2 SQIVND (reference sequence). V was cut by 9 bases and J by 2 bases, with 14 bases left in between. CDR3 bases: TGTGCCAGCCCCCTGGCCTCTGCCTACGAGCAGTACTTC. Protein: CASPLASAYEQYF.

The rearrangement links TRBV12-5 to TRBJ2-7; D is perhaps TRBD2 (6 bases). The CDR3 is made up of 14 amino acids. Germline CDR1 reads LGHNT; CDR2 reads FRNRAP. V was shortened by 1 base and J by 5 bases, with 12 bases between the two germline ends. CDR3 in amino acids: CASGLGGAPNEQYF. The CDR3 DNA is TGTGCTAGTGGTTTGGGCGGGGCACCAAACGAGCAGTACTTC.

The chain uses TRBV2 and TRBJ2-2; D possibly corresponds to TRBD2 (5 bases). The CDR3 length is 15 residues. Germline values: CDR1 SNHLY, CDR2 FYNNEI. Trimming cost V 7 bases and J 0 bases, with 12 bases left between them. In DNA form, the CDR3 reads TGTGCCAGCAAAAGGAGCGGTACGAACACCGGGGAGCTGTTTTTT. Encoded protein: CASKRSGTNTGELFF.

The chain recombines TRBV5-1 with TRBJ1-1; possible D gene TRBD1, 5 bases. The CDR3 covers 15 residues. Germline V gene sequence: CDR1 SGHRS, CDR2 YFSETQ. V dropped 0 bases and J dropped 2 bases, with 11 bases sitting between them. CDR3 bases: TGCGCCAGCAGCTTGGGGGCAGGGCCTAACACTGAAGCTTTCTTT. This translates into CASSLGAGPNTEAFF.

As DNA, the CDR3 is TGTGCCACCAGCAGAGAGCCAAGGGGCAGGCCCGGCTATGGCTACACCTTC. Residues: CATSREPRGRPGYGYTF. This chain uses TRBV15 with TRBJ1-2, with a weak D call TRBD1 (5 bases). V lost 0 bases and J 4 bases, leaving 18 bases between the germline ends. Looked up from germline, CDR1 is LNHNV and CDR2 is YYDKDF (reference sequence). The CDR3 is 17 residues long.

CDR3 nucleotide sequence: TGTGCCAGCAGCCCCGGGGGGGGGCCAGCCTACGAGCAGTACTTC. It translates to CASSPGGGPAYEQYF. The rearrangement links TRBV7-9 to TRBJ2-7; 8 nucleotides line up with TRBD2. The CDR3 extends over 15 amino acids. The germline CDR1 and CDR2 sequences are SEHNR and FQNEAQ (reference sequence). V shed 5 bases, J shed 2 bases, and the junction held 8 bases outside the gene matches. The full variable domain, in which reference TRBV7-9 and TRBJ2-7 provide the parts outside the CDR3, is DTGVSQNPRHKITKRGQNVTFRCDPISEHNRLYWYRQTLGQGPEFLTYFQNEAQLEKSRLLSDRFSAERPKGSFSTLEIQRTEQGDSAMYLCASSPGGGPAYEQYFGPGTRLTVT.

This chain joins TRBV9 and TRBJ1-5; a weak D match, TRBD1 (5 bases). Trimming shortened V by 4 bases and J by 0 bases, and 11 bases separated the two germline ends. CDR3 size: 15 residues. Germline V gives CDR1 SGDLS, CDR2 YYNGEE. This chain's CDR3 is CASSLDSYSNQPQHF. The CDR3 DNA reads as TGTGCCAGCAGCCTCGACAGCTATAGCAATCAGCCCCAGCATTTT.

V is TRBV10-3 and J is TRBJ2-3; 10 bases match TRBD2. CDR1 and CDR2 from the germline V gene are ENHRY and SYGVKD. V was pared by 6 bases and J by 0 bases, with 0 bases of the junction left unmatched. This CDR3 region has 14 residues. The CDR3 is CAIRTSGSTDTQYF. CDR3 bases: TGTGCCATCAGGACTAGCGGGAGCACAGATACGCAGTATTTT.

This clone rates as medium-sized. The chain joins TRBV6-1 to TRBJ2-5; D might be TRBD1 or TRBD2, each matching 5 bases. V lost 1 base and J 4 bases, leaving 10 bases between the germline ends. The CDR3 spans 14 residues. Germline V lookup: CDR1 MNHNS, CDR2 SASEGT. The CDR3 coding sequence is TGTGCCAGCAGTGAAGGCCGGGGCGTAGAGACCCAGTACTTC. Residues: CASSEGRGVETQYF.

This chain connects TRBV9 to TRBJ2-7, with no clear D. The CDR3 runs 13 residues. V shed 6 bases and J shed 9 bases, with 19 bases lying between them. The germline V gene encodes CDR1 SGDLS and CDR2 YYNGEE. The chain's CDR3 is CASTYEVSGTQYF. The CDR3 DNA is TGTGCCAGCACCTACGAAGTAAGTGGAACGCAGTACTTC.

The chain couples TRBV25-1 to TRBJ2-7, with 9 nucleotides matching TRBD2. CDR1 and CDR2 (germline): MGHDK, SYGVNS. This CDR3 has 18 residues. With 4 bases clipped from V and 5 bases from J, the junction kept 18 bases outside the gene matches. In DNA, the CDR3 is TGTGCCAGCAGTGCTTTAGGAGCGGGGGGCCCAATTACCCACGAGCAGTACTTC. Amino acids: CASSALGAGGPITHEQYF.

The chain links TRBV27 to TRBJ2-3; D is tentatively TRBD1 or TRBD2 (5 bases each). Germline loops: CDR1 MNHEY, CDR2 SMNVEV (reference sequence). Trimming stripped 7 bases from V and 4 bases from J, with 15 bases between. The CDR3 sequence is 14 residues long. CDR3 DNA: TGTGCCAGCACCCTGATTTGGGGGTCAGATACGCAGTATTTT. Protein: CASTLIWGSDTQYF.

The table lists this clone with a few counts. The chain joins TRBV4-3 to TRBJ1-3; the D is unclear. The germline CDR1 and CDR2 sequences are LGHNA and YSLEER. This CDR3 is 13 amino acids long. Between the trimmed V and J ends, which lost 4 bases and 4 bases, there was a span of 8 bases. CDR3 nucleotides: TGCGCCAGCAGCCCGACCAAGGGAAACACCATATATTTT. It translates to CASSPTKGNTIYF.